This T cell receptor beta chain was recovered during a study of follicular helper T cells after annual influenza vaccination listed by TCRdb under 2017. At the level of the whole study: After each seasonal influenza vaccination, blood samples were collected on days 0, 7 and 28. To look at recall of cTfh clones, some subjects were tracked through successive annual vaccinations covering the 2013-2014, 2014-2015 and 2015-2016 seasons. One week after vaccination, a second recruited cohort of 12 to 13 subjects (Table S1) displayed a similar ICOS+CD38+ cTfh response. Multi-year samples were obtained from about 6 subjects, with two vaccination seasons covered for a few subjects and three seasons covered for two subjects. Samples from 2013-2014 were cryopreserved, whereas samples from about 2015 were processed immediately after collection. Overall results and qualifications from the work: ICOS+CD38+ cTfh clonality correlated with the frequency of that population, and its change correlated with the change in circulating plasmablast frequency. Only about 9-22% of analyzed cells yielded productive TCRB sequences, so sampling of rare clonotypes was not possible. Day 7 ICOS+CD38+ clones were most often found later in ICOS-CD38- cTfh, suggesting that subset may serve as a memory reservoir. Successive annual vaccinations recalled a recurring oligoclonal ICOS+CD38+ cTfh response that included tetramer and AIM influenza-specific clonotypes.

Libraries came from the immunoSEQ multiplex PCR assay. Adaptive Biotechnologies carried out TCRB amplification, library preparation, sequencing and preliminary bioinformatics at Survey level resolution. TCRB sequencing used multiplex PCR amplification of genomic DNA from sorted cTfh populations. The paper's processing steps were these. Clonality was computed in R as 1 minus normalized Shannon entropy; the Gini index was calculated with the R package ineq. The overlap score was defined as the summed counts of shared sequences divided by the total counts of all sequences in both compared samples. Fisher's exact test, with an assumed theoretical repertoire of 10^7 TCRB sequences, was used to assess the significance of shared clonotypes. As stored in TCRdb, this immuneACCESS dataset retains in-frame rearrangements with V and J assigned. A fraction of the clones does not appear; measured against another copy, unresolved V genes explain less than half of the discrepancy, and the remainder lacks a known reason. The DNA was the basis for D and trimming; V, J and clone size are from that table. This sample is represented by 9,500 to 15,000 clones; about 80% of them were singletons. The ten largest clones represent about 3.7% of the sample.

This clone showed up just a few times. Which antigen it targets is not known. The record has no base qualities; no much larger clone is one base away. The sample's time point label, decoded: 2015-2016 season, pre-vaccination. TCRB sequencing was used to follow sorted CD4 subsets from the blood of adults before and after they were given the seasonal inactivated influenza vaccine (Fluvarix). To be eligible, subjects had to live in the community and must not have received influenza vaccine in the previous 6 months. Subjects were excluded for influenza vaccine contraindications, substance abuse, HIV/AIDS, active malignancy, immunomodulatory medication, or active illness such as respiratory infection. Per time point, between about 40 and 100 mL of blood was sampled. Non-naive CD4+CXCR5+PD-1+ cells were defined as circulating Tfh and were sorted into two fractions, ICOS+CD38+ and ICOS-CD38-. Either Ficoll-Paque PLUS or SepMate separation was used to isolate PBMC. Before DNA was extracted, the cell subsets were sorted from PBMC using a BD FACS Aria.

V sheds 3 bases and J sheds 3 bases, leaving 21 bases between their ends. Counted from cysteine to phenylalanine, this CDR3 has 17 amino acids. Solely the CDR3 DNA is kept, with 51 bases framed from the first base. In the germline V gene, CDR1 corresponds to SGHRS and CDR2 to YFSETQ. This receptor was taken from an adult who received the influenza vaccine. The chain is made from TRBV5-1 and TRBJ1-1; matching of 6 bases hints at TRBD1 as the D gene. This specimen was CXCR5+ CD38- circulating T follicular helper cells from blood, taken on the day of influenza vaccination. The cell subset or site label, as the study defines it: circulating Tfh, non-naive CD4+CXCR5+PD-1+ (ICOS+CD38+ or ICOS-CD38-). The DNA sequence is as follows: TGCGCCAGCAGCTCCATAGTGGCAGGGGAGGCGGACACTGAAGCTTTCTTT. Translation gives CASSSIVAGEADTEAFF.